This T cell receptor (beta chain) was captured by sequencing in a study of tumor-infiltrating lymphocytes in primary liver carcinoma. Study conclusions and caveats: Tumor top-250-clone fraction significantly exceeded that of blood (p = 0.039).

Germline-derived CDR1 and CDR2 are DFQATT and SNEGSKA (reference sequence). The V gene lost 6 bases and the J gene lost 2 bases, with 6 bases spanning the gap. The CDR3 covers 11 residues. Between about 17 and 34 mg of unsorted bulk tissue served as the source from which RNA and DNA were co-extracted. Every patient in the cohort had a primary liver carcinoma. That carcinoma was treated by surgical resection. TCR beta cDNA came from roughly 0.45 ug total RNA, primed with a constant-region primer. Construction of TCR beta libraries relied on three successive nested multiplex PCR rounds employing slightly modified ARM-PCR. Amplification in the first two PCR rounds was performed using TRBV1-TRBV30 forward primers and a C-beta reverse primer for roughly 10 cycles each. TCRdb independently ran MiXCR on the multiplex PCR reads; one entry per CDR3 protein. The table records about 37,000 distinct CDR3 sequences, roughly 77% of them present only once.

This clonotype was recorded a few times. The antigen remains undetermined. This clonotype was sampled from a man between 40 and 49 years old with primary liver carcinoma and hepatitis B virus infection. This chain joins TRBV20-1 and TRBJ2-3; D unclear. The sequencing input was tumor-adjacent normal liver tissue. The CDR3 bases are TGCAGTGCCAGGATCACAGATACGCAGTATTTT. Translating it yields CSARITDTQYF.